Listed below are T cell receptor beta chains from one sample, sequenced in a study of Tregs in tolerant kidney transplant recipients. TCRdb keeps only in-frame clones here, not all; method: immunoSEQ multiplex PCR. The repertoire holds some 110,000 clones, with roughly 92% as singletons. The specimen was CD4+ T cells from blood. The receptors derive from a human donor in good health. The CDR3 runs from the conserved cysteine through the conserved F or W. D genes are given only for firm matches. Size is omitted from some rows. Given values are once, few, many or a class for expanded clones.

v_gene: TRBV6-9; abundance: .; d_gene: .; j_gene: TRBJ1-4; CDR3aa: CASSYSRPLDDEKLFF; CDR3nt: TGTGCCAGCAGTTATTCTAGGCCCCTCGACGATGAAAAACTGTTTTTT
v_gene: TRBV7-6; abundance: .; d_gene: .; j_gene: TRBJ1-2; CDR3aa: CASSRTPGINYGYTF; CDR3nt: TGTGCCAGCAGCCGAACGCCGGGAATTAACTATGGCTACACCTTC
v_gene: TRBV2; abundance: .; d_gene: TRBD2; j_gene: TRBJ2-1; CDR3aa: CASLLAESYNEQFF; CDR3nt: TGTGCCAGCCTACTAGCGGAATCCTACAATGAGCAGTTCTTC
v_gene: TRBV18; abundance: .; d_gene: TRBD1; j_gene: TRBJ1-1; CDR3aa: CASSPPGTGVYAFF; CDR3nt: TGTGCCAGCTCACCTCCAGGGACAGGTGTCTATGCTTTCTTT
v_gene: TRBV7-3; abundance: .; d_gene: .; j_gene: TRBJ2-6; CDR3aa: CASSTRPGNSGANVLTF; CDR3nt: TGTGCCAGCAGCACCCGACCAGGGAACTCTGGGGCCAACGTCCTGACTTTC
v_gene: TRBV4-1; abundance: .; d_gene: .; j_gene: TRBJ2-7; CDR3aa: CASSQTTGRAYEQYF; CDR3nt: TGCGCCAGCAGCCAAACGACAGGGAGGGCCTACGAGCAGTACTTC
v_gene: TRBV18; abundance: .; d_gene: TRBD1; j_gene: TRBJ2-7; CDR3aa: CASSPAGGGYEQYF; CDR3nt: TGTGCCAGCTCACCTGCAGGGGGCGGTTACGAGCAGTACTTC
v_gene: TRBV7-9; abundance: once; d_gene: TRBD1; j_gene: TRBJ1-2; CDR3aa: CASSYPLQGNYGYTF; CDR3nt: TGTGCCAGCAGCTACCCGTTACAGGGGAACTATGGCTACACCTTC
v_gene: TRBV19; abundance: .; d_gene: .; j_gene: TRBJ2-5; CDR3aa: CASRESSASQETQYF; CDR3nt: TGTGCCAGTAGGGAGTCTAGTGCCTCCCAAGAGACCCAGTACTTC
v_gene: TRBV19; abundance: .; d_gene: .; j_gene: TRBJ1-1; CDR3aa: CASSIEQTEAFF; CDR3nt: TGTGCCAGTAGTATAGAACAGACTGAAGCTTTCTTT
v_gene: TRBV7-6; abundance: .; d_gene: .; j_gene: TRBJ1-1; CDR3aa: CASSLGGVTEAFF; CDR3nt: TGTGCCAGCAGCTTAGGGGGGGTTACTGAAGCTTTCTTT
v_gene: TRBV19; abundance: .; d_gene: TRBD1; j_gene: TRBJ1-6; CDR3aa: CASSLGQGAVSPLHF; CDR3nt: TGTGCCAGTAGTCTTGGACAGGGGGCCGTATCACCCCTCCACTTT
v_gene: TRBV5-1; abundance: .; d_gene: .; j_gene: TRBJ2-2; CDR3aa: CASSLVPGTDTGELFF; CDR3nt: TGCGCCAGCAGCTTGGTCCCAGGGACGGACACCGGGGAGCTGTTTTTT
v_gene: TRBV14; abundance: .; d_gene: .; j_gene: TRBJ2-7; CDR3aa: CASSRDLAARLWQYF; CDR3nt: TGTGCCAGCAGCCGCGATCTAGCAGCTCGGTTGTGGCAGTACTTC
v_gene: TRBV7-8; abundance: .; d_gene: TRBD2; j_gene: TRBJ2-2; CDR3aa: CASSFEYGAGAVVAGELFF; CDR3nt: TGTGCCAGCAGCTTTGAGTACGGGGCGGGAGCGGTCGTCGCCGGGGAGCTGTTTTTT
v_gene: TRBV5-1; abundance: .; d_gene: .; j_gene: TRBJ2-3; CDR3aa: CASQLGAGTDTQYF; CDR3nt: TGCGCCAGCCAACTCGGGGCGGGCACAGATACGCAGTATTTT
v_gene: TRBV28; abundance: .; d_gene: TRBD2; j_gene: TRBJ2-7; CDR3aa: CASWRAGGASPYEQYF; CDR3nt: TGTGCCAGCTGGCGGGCGGGGGGCGCCTCGCCCTACGAGCAGTACTTC
v_gene: TRBV5-5; abundance: .; d_gene: TRBD2; j_gene: TRBJ2-7; CDR3aa: CASSLGSGGYEQYF; CDR3nt: TGTGCCAGCAGCTTGGGTAGCGGGGGCTACGAGCAGTACTTC
v_gene: TRBV6-5; abundance: .; d_gene: TRBD1; j_gene: TRBJ1-2; CDR3aa: CASRTGSGANYGYTF; CDR3nt: TGTGCCAGCAGGACAGGGTCGGGAGCTAACTATGGCTACACCTTC
v_gene: TRBV30; abundance: .; d_gene: .; j_gene: TRBJ1-1; CDR3aa: CAWSDWRITEAFF; CDR3nt: TGTGCCTGGAGTGACTGGAGGATCACTGAAGCTTTCTTT
v_gene: TRBV7-2; abundance: .; d_gene: .; j_gene: TRBJ2-1; CDR3aa: CASSTHLASSYNEQFF; CDR3nt: TGTGCCAGCAGCACCCACCTGGCCAGCTCCTACAATGAGCAGTTCTTC
v_gene: TRBV19; abundance: .; d_gene: .; j_gene: TRBJ2-7; CDR3aa: CASSIRGGEQYF; CDR3nt: TGTGCCAGTAGTATCAGGGGGGGCGAGCAGTACTTC
v_gene: TRBV30; abundance: .; d_gene: .; j_gene: TRBJ1-1; CDR3aa: CAWSVVGNTEAFF; CDR3nt: TGTGCCTGGAGTGTAGTGGGGAACACTGAAGCTTTCTTT
v_gene: TRBV4-1; abundance: once; d_gene: .; j_gene: TRBJ2-7; CDR3aa: CASSRTPDGTYEQYF; CDR3nt: TGCGCCAGCAGCCGGACCCCGGACGGGACCTACGAGCAGTACTTC
v_gene: TRBV7-9; abundance: .; d_gene: .; j_gene: TRBJ2-3; CDR3aa: CASSRPLSTDTQYF; CDR3nt: TGTGCCAGCAGCCGACCCCTTTCTACAGATACGCAGTATTTT
v_gene: TRBV30; abundance: .; d_gene: .; j_gene: TRBJ1-5; CDR3aa: CAWRGSWDQPQHF; CDR3nt: TGTGCCTGGAGGGGGTCCTGGGATCAGCCCCAGCATTTT
v_gene: TRBV7-9; abundance: .; d_gene: .; j_gene: TRBJ1-5; CDR3aa: CASSLGVRDQPQHF; CDR3nt: TGTGCCAGCAGCTTAGGGGTGAGGGATCAGCCCCAGCATTTT
v_gene: TRBV5-1; abundance: .; d_gene: .; j_gene: TRBJ1-3; CDR3aa: CASSLTLQGYGNTIYF; CDR3nt: TGCGCCAGCAGCTTGACGTTACAGGGTTATGGAAACACCATATATTTT
v_gene: TRBV10-2; abundance: .; d_gene: TRBD2; j_gene: TRBJ2-1; CDR3aa: CASSVLAGNYNEQFF; CDR3nt: TGCGCCAGCAGTGTCCTAGCGGGAAACTACAATGAGCAGTTCTTC
v_gene: TRBV5-4; abundance: .; d_gene: .; j_gene: TRBJ2-7; CDR3aa: CASSQQGSTYEQYF; CDR3nt: TGTGCCAGCAGCCAACAGGGTTCCACCTACGAGCAGTACTTC
v_gene: TRBV5-1; abundance: .; d_gene: .; j_gene: TRBJ2-7; CDR3aa: CASSLNTGTYEQYF; CDR3nt: TGCGCCAGCAGCTTAAATACTGGAACCTACGAGCAGTACTTC
v_gene: TRBV29-1; abundance: .; d_gene: .; j_gene: TRBJ1-1; CDR3aa: CSVRQGSNTEAFF; CDR3nt: TGCAGCGTTCGGCAGGGGTCGAACACTGAAGCTTTCTTT
v_gene: TRBV6-1; abundance: .; d_gene: .; j_gene: TRBJ1-4; CDR3aa: CASREGVRPNEKLFF; CDR3nt: TGTGCCAGCAGGGAGGGGGTTCGGCCCAATGAAAAACTGTTTTTT
v_gene: TRBV2; abundance: .; d_gene: .; j_gene: TRBJ1-2; CDR3aa: CASSRLDSGLSGYTF; CDR3nt: TGTGCCAGCAGTCGACTCGACTCGGGGCTCTCTGGCTACACCTTC
v_gene: TRBV5-1; abundance: .; d_gene: TRBD2; j_gene: TRBJ2-2; CDR3aa: CASSPRAGVRTGELFF; CDR3nt: TGCGCCAGCAGTCCCCGAGCGGGGGTCCGAACCGGGGAGCTGTTTTTT
v_gene: TRBV19; abundance: .; d_gene: TRBD1; j_gene: TRBJ2-3; CDR3aa: CASSAGTGSDTQYF; CDR3nt: TGTGCCAGTAGCGCCGGGACAGGGTCAGATACGCAGTATTTT
v_gene: TRBV11-2; abundance: once; d_gene: .; j_gene: TRBJ1-2; CDR3aa: CASSLSAGVYGYTF; CDR3nt: TGTGCCAGCAGCTTATCGGCAGGAGTTTATGGCTACACCTTC
v_gene: TRBV6-5; abundance: .; d_gene: TRBD1; j_gene: TRBJ2-2; CDR3aa: CASALQGPGELFF; CDR3nt: TGTGCCAGCGCCTTACAGGGGCCCGGGGAGCTGTTTTTT
v_gene: TRBV30; abundance: .; d_gene: .; j_gene: TRBJ1-2; CDR3aa: CACNPRGGYTF; CDR3nt: TGTGCCTGTAATCCCCGCGGTGGCTACACCTTC
v_gene: TRBV18; abundance: .; d_gene: .; j_gene: TRBJ1-3; CDR3aa: CASSPRPSESGNTIYF; CDR3nt: TGTGCCAGCTCACCAAGGCCCAGCGAGTCTGGAAACACCATATATTTT
v_gene: TRBV7-9; abundance: .; d_gene: TRBD1; j_gene: TRBJ2-7; CDR3aa: CASSYGTENTEQYF; CDR3nt: TGTGCCAGCAGCTACGGGACAGAAAATACCGAGCAGTACTTC
v_gene: TRBV2; abundance: .; d_gene: TRBD1; j_gene: TRBJ1-1; CDR3aa: CASRATGEGAFF; CDR3nt: TGTGCCAGCAGAGCAACAGGGGAGGGAGCTTTCTTT